This T cell receptor (beta chain) is drawn from a study of a mutant IDH1 vaccine in newly diagnosed glioma. As for the study in general: Males made up 62.5% and females roughly 40% of treated patients, whose mean age was about 41 years. Former treatment meant radiotherapy, temozolomide, or both; the majority had gotten both. Findings of the study overall: Pseudoprogression seemingly bore no relation to changes in top peripheral T cell clonotypes. Patients showed vaccine-induced immune responses at a rate of around 93%.

The time point is: baseline, week 1 (first vaccination visit). Treatment specified: pre-vaccination baseline after standard-of-care therapy. As for this clone: The antigen remains undetermined.

This table comes from immunoSEQ multiplex PCR, and its TCRdb copy is limited to in-frame clones, with some not included. Here the sample spans 45,000 to 55,000 clones, more than 80% being singletons. Trimming left V 3 bases short and J 6 bases short, with 9 bases between. The CDR3 spans 13 residues. Germline V gene lookup returns CDR1 SGHTA and CDR2 FQGNSA. The TCR was taken from a man between 40 and 49 years old with glioma. The chain carries TRBV7-2 and TRBJ2-1; no clear D gene. Sample: PBMCs, taken from a glioma patient treated with radiotherapy, temozolomide or both. CDR3 protein: CASSFDRANEQFF. The CDR3 DNA follows: TGTGCCAGCAGCTTTGACCGGGCCAATGAGCAGTTCTTC. Complete variable domain (other parts from reference TRBV7-2 and TRBJ2-1): GAGVSQSPSNKVTEKGKDVELRCDPISGHTALYWYRQSLGQGLEFLIYFQGNSAPDKSGLPSDRFSAERTGGSVSTLTIQRTQQEDSAVYLCASSFDRANEQFFGPGTRLTVL.